This TCR beta chain was sequenced during a study of long-term antiretroviral therapy in people with HIV. Per individual, the PBMC samples numbered at least one pre-ART and at least two post-ART. A v3.0 immunoSEQ assay was performed at survey level. The data were produced by immunoSEQ multiplex PCR, yet TCRdb's version contains in-frame clones alone and is incomplete. The data contain fewer than 40,000 clones, roughly 94% of them singletons. The ends were cut back, 2 bases at V and 8 bases at J, with 11 bases in the middle. Per germline, CDR1 GTSNPN and CDR2 SVGIG (reference sequence). The CDR3 contains 12 residues.

This TCR derives from a woman aged 45 to 65 with HIV. This rearrangement joins TRBV30 to TRBJ2-3; a weak D match, TRBD1 (5 bases). The sample consisted of unsorted PBMCs, taken about 5.1 years after starting antiretroviral therapy. In DNA, the CDR3 is TGTGCCTGGAGTCCCAGGGTTAGTACGCAGTATTTT. Its protein is CAWSPRVSTQYF.